This T cell receptor beta chain came from a study of monozygotic twins with inflammatory bowel disease. TCRdb re-called the 5' RACE reads and gives one entry per CDR3 protein, without DNA. The listing contains more than 110,000 distinct CDR3 sequences. Investigators extracted total RNA from whole blood and did not sort T cells. Germline V lookup: CDR1 LNHNV, CDR2 YYDKDF (reference sequence). This CDR3 region has 16 residues. The sequencing sample was made of blood. The gene calls are TRBV15 and TRBJ1-2. The receptor was isolated from a human donor with ulcerative colitis or Crohn's disease, or a healthy co-twin of an affected twin (not recorded which). The CDR3 loop reads CATSRARPRGNYGYTF.